Shown below are 8 T cell receptor beta chains from a single sample sequenced in a study of glioma-infiltrating T cells. The iRepertoire nested amplicon-rescue multiplex PCR amplified TCR alpha and beta CDR3s from RNA. TCRdb re-analysed the multiplex PCR reads in MiXCR, keeping a single row per CDR3 protein. The data show fewer than 90,000 distinct CDR3 sequences, less than 30% seen once. What was sequenced was glioma tissue, nonneoplastic brain tissue, or PBMCs (not recorded which). These receptors originate from a human donor with low-grade glioma or glioblastoma, undergoing nonglioma brain surgery, or in good health (not recorded which).

V is TRBV5-1 and J is TRBJ2-7; 10 bases match TRBD2. Germline V CDR1 and CDR2: SGHRS, YFSETQ. This CDR3 spans 15 amino acids. The trim removed 4 bases at V and 0 bases at J, leaving 4 bases unmatched. DNA for the CDR3: TGCGCCAGCAGCCCTAGCGGGAGCGGCTCCTACGAGCAGTACTTC. Its protein product is CASSPSGSGSYEQYF.

This clonotype was seen repeatedly, ten times or more. The CDR3 DNA reads as TGCAGCGTTTGTGACACGAATAGCAATCAGCCCCAGCATTTT. Protein sequence: CSVCDTNSNQPQHF. This chain uses TRBV29-1 with TRBJ1-5; unclear D gene. Germline CDR1 reads SQVTM; CDR2 reads ANQGSEA. The CDR3 spans 14 residues. V lost 5 bases to trimming and J lost 0 bases, with 11 bases between them.

The chain couples TRBV29-1 to TRBJ2-3, with TRBD1 as a possible D gene (5 bases). V was shortened by 6 bases and J by 8 bases, with 9 bases between the two germline ends. CDR1 is SQVTM, CDR2 ANQGSEA, per germline. The CDR3 covers 10 residues. The CDR3, as DNA: TGCAGCGTAGGGGCGGCTACGCAGTATTTT. Amino acid sequence: CSVGAATQYF.

This clonotype was observed many times. The gene calls are TRBV5-6 and TRBJ1-2; no definite D call. The ends were cut back, 0 bases at V and 8 bases at J, with 17 bases in the middle. This CDR3 is built from 15 residues. Germline V lookup: CDR1 SGHDT, CDR2 YYEEEE. CDR3 sequence: CASSLAAVSGKGYTF. The DNA of the CDR3 is TGTGCCAGCAGCTTGGCCGCGGTTTCCGGGAAGGGCTACACCTTC. The complete variable domain, with remaining parts taken from reference TRBV5-6 and TRBJ1-2, reads DAGVTQSPTHLIKTRGQQVTLRCSPKSGHDTVSWYQQALGQGPQFIFQYYEEEERQRGNFPDRFSGHQFPNYSSELNVNALLLGDSALYLCASSLAAVSGKGYTFGSGTRLTVV.

The table lists this clonotype with many counts. The V gene is TRBV4-1, the J gene TRBJ1-1; no definite D call. Trimming took off 4 bases at V and 4 bases at J, with 16 bases between the two ends. This CDR3 region has 15 residues. CDR1 is MGHRA and CDR2 is YSYEKL in the germline V gene. Written as DNA, the CDR3 is TGCGCCAGCAGCCTGTACCTCGGCAGTGGCACTGAAGCTTTCTTT. Translated: CASSLYLGSGTEAFF.

This clonotype showed up many times. The chain uses TRBV7-9 and TRBJ1-1; no clear D gene. From germline, CDR1 is SEHNR and CDR2 FQNEAQ (reference sequence). Trimming left V 1 base short and J 3 bases short, with 6 bases between. This CDR3 contains 13 residues. CDR3 DNA: TGTGCCAGCAGCTTAGACAGCTACACTGAAGCTTTCTTT. Protein sequence: CASSLDSYTEAFF. The variable domain in full, with the rest retrieved from reference TRBV7-9 and TRBJ1-1, is DTGVSQNPRHKITKRGQNVTFRCDPISEHNRLYWYRQTLGQGPEFLTYFQNEAQLEKSRLLSDRFSAERPKGSFSTLEIQRTEQGDSAMYLCASSLDSYTEAFFGQGTRLTVV.

This clonotype was seen repeatedly, ten times or more. This chain uses TRBV4-1 with TRBJ1-3; TRBD1 is a possible D gene (5 bases). The CDR3 loop spans 17 amino acids. Germline CDR1 and CDR2: MGHRA and YSYEKL. The germline V and J ends were trimmed by 1 base and 0 bases, with 13 bases remaining between them. CDR3 amino acids: CASSQGPAGSSGNTIYF. CDR3 sequence (DNA): TGCGCCAGCAGCCAAGGGCCCGCAGGGAGCTCTGGAAACACCATATATTTT.

In this sample, this clonotype turned up many times. The rearrangement links TRBV6-1 to TRBJ2-5; 7 bases match TRBD2. The length of the CDR3 is 15 residues. Germline values: CDR1 MNHNS, CDR2 SASEGT. V lost 8 bases to trimming and J lost 9 bases; unmatched junction nucleotides: 18. This chain's CDR3 is CASLGGTAHGGAQYF. CDR3 nucleotides: TGTGCCAGCCTGGGAGGAACAGCCCATGGGGGGGCCCAGTACTTC.